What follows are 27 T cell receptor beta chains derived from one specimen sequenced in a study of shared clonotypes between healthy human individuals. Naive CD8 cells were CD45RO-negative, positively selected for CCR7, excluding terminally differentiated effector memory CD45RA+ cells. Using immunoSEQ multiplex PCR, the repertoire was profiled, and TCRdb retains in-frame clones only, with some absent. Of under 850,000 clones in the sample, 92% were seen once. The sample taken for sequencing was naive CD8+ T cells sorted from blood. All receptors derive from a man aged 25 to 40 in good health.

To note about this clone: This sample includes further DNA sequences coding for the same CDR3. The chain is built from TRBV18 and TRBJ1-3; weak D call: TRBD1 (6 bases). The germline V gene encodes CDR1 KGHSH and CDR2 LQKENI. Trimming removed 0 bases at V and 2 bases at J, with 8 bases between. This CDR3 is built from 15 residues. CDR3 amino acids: CASSPPGGPGNTIYF. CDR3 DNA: TGTGCCAGCTCACCACCGGGGGGCCCTGGAAACACCATATATTTT.

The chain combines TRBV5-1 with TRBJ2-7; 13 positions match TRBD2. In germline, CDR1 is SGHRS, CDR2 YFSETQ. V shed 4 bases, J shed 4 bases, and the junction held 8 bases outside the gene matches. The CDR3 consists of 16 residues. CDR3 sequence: CASSQGTSGTGYEQYF. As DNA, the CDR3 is TGCGCCAGCAGCCAAGGGACTAGCGGGACGGGTTACGAGCAGTACTTC.

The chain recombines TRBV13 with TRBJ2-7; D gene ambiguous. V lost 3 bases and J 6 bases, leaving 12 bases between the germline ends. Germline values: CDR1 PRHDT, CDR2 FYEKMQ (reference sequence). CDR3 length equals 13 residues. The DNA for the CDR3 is TGTGCCAGCAGCTTTGAAGTTAGGTCCGAGCAGTACTTC. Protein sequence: CASSFEVRSEQYF.

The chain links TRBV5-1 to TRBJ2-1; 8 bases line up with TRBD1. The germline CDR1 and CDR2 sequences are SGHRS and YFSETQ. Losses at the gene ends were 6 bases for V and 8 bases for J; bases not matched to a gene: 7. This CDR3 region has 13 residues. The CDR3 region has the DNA TGCGCCAGCACCGACCAGGGGGCCCATGAGCAGTTCTTC. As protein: CASTDQGAHEQFF.

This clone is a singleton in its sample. The CDR3 sequence is CASSGRDSFSYNEQFF. Written as DNA, the CDR3 is TGTGCCAGCAGCGGCCGGGACAGCTTCTCCTACAATGAGCAGTTCTTC. The gene calls are TRBV13 and TRBJ2-1; 7 bases are a match to TRBD1. Trimming cost V 5 bases and J 0 bases; bases outside gene matches: 7. The CDR3 is made up of 16 amino acids. Germline V lookup: CDR1 PRHDT, CDR2 FYEKMQ (reference sequence).

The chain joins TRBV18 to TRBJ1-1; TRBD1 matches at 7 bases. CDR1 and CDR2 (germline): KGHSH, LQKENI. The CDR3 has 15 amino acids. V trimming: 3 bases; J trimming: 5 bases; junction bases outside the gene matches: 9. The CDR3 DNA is TGTGCCAGCTCACCTGATGACAGGGTATCTACTGAAGCTTTCTTT. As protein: CASSPDDRVSTEAFF.

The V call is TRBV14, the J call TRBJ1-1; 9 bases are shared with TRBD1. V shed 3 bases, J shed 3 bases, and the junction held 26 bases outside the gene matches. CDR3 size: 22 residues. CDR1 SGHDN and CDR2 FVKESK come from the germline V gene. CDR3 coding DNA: TGTGCCAGCAGCCAGCAAGTATCAGGAAGGGTGGGACAGGGTCTGGGGGACACTGAAGCTTTCTTT. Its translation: CASSQQVSGRVGQGLGDTEAFF.

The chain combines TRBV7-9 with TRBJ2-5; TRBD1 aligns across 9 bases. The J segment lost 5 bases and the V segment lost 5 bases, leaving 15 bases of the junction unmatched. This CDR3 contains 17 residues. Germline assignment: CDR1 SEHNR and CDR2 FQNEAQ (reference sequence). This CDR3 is CASSPPNPGQGWETQYF. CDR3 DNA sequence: TGTGCCAGCAGCCCCCCTAACCCGGGACAGGGTTGGGAGACCCAGTACTTC.

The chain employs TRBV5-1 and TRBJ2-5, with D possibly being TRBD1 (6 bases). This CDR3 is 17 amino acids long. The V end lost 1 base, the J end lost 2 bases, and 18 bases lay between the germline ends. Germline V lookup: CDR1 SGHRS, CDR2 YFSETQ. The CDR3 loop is CASSLRKQQGQQETQYF. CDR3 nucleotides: TGCGCCAGCAGCTTGCGGAAGCAACAGGGCCAACAAGAGACCCAGTACTTC.

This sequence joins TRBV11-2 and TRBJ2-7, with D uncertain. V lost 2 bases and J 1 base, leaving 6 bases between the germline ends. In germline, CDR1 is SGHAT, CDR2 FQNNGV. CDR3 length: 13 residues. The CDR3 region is CASSLIVSYEQYF. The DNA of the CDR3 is TGTGCCAGCAGCTTAATTGTTTCCTACGAGCAGTACTTC.

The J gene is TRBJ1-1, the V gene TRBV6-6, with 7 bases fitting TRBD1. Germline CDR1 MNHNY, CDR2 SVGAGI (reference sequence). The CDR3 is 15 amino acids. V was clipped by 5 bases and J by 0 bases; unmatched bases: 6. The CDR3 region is CASSRDRDMNTEAFF. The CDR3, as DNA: TGTGCCAGCAGTCGAGACAGGGACATGAACACTGAAGCTTTCTTT.

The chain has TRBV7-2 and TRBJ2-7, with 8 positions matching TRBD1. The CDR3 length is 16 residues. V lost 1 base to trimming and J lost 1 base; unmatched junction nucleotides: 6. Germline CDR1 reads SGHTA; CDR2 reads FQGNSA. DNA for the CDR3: TGTGCCAGCAGCTTAGTGGCAGGGGGCCTATCCTACGAGCAGTACTTC. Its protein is CASSLVAGGLSYEQYF.

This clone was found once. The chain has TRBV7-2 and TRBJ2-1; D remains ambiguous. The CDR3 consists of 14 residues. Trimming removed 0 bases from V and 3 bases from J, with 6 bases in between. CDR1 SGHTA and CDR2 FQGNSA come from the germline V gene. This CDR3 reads CASSLAADYNEQFF. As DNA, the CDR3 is TGTGCCAGCAGCTTAGCGGCAGACTACAATGAGCAGTTCTTC.

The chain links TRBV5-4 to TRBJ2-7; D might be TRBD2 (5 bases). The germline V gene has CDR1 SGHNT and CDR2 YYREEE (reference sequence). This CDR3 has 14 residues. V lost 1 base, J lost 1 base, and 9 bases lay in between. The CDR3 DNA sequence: TGTGCCAGCAGCTTGTTTACGGGGTCCTACGAGCAGTACTTC. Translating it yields CASSLFTGSYEQYF.

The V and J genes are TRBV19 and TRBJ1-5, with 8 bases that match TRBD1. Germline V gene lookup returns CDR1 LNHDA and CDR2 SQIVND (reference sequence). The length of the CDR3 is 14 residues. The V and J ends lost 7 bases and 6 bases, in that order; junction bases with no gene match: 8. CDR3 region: CASMAGGFSQPQHF. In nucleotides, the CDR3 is TGTGCCAGTATGGCAGGGGGCTTTAGTCAGCCCCAGCATTTT.

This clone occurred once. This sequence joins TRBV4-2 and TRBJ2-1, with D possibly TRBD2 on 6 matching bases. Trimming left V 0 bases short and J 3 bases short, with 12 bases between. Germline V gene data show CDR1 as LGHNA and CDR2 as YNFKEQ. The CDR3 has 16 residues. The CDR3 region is CASSQDAAGVYNEQFF. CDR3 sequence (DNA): TGTGCCAGCAGCCAAGATGCAGCGGGCGTCTACAATGAGCAGTTCTTC.

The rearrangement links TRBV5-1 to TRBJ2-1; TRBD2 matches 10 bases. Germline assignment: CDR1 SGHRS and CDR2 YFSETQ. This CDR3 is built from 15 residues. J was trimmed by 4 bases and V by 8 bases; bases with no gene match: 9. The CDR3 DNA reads TGCGCCAGTACCCTGGGGACTAGCGAGTACAATGAGCAGTTCTTC. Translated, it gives CASTLGTSEYNEQFF.

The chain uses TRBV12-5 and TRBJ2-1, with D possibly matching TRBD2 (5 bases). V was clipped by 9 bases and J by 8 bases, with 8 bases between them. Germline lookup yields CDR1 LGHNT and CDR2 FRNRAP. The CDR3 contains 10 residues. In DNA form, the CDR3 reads TGTGCTAGGAAAGCGGATGAGCAGTTCTTC. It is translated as CARKADEQFF.

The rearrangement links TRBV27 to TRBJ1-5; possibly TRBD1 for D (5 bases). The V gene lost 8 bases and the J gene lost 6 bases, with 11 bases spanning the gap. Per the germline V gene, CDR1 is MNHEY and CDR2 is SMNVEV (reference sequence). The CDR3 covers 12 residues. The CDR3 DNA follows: TGTGCCAGCCGGGGCCTAGGTCAGCCCCAGCATTTT. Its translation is CASRGLGQPQHF.

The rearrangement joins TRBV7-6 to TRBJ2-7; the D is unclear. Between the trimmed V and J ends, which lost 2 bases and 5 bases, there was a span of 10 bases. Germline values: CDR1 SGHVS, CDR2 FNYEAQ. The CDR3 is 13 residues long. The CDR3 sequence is CASSLTNVHEQYF. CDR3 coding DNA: TGTGCCAGCAGCTTAACTAACGTACACGAGCAGTACTTC. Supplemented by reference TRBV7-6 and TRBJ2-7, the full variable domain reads GAGVSQSPRYKVTKRGQDVALRCDPISGHVSLYWYRQALGQGPEFLTYFNYEAQQDKSGLPNDRFSAERPEGSISTLTIQRTEQRDSAMYRCASSLTNVHEQYFGPGTRLTVT.

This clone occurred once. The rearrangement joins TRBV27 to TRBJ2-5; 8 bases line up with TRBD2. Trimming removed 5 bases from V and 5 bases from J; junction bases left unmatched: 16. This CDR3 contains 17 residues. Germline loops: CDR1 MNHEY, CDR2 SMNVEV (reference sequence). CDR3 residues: CASSPTVTSEVSETQYF. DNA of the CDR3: TGTGCCAGCAGTCCCACCGTGACTAGCGAAGTCAGCGAGACCCAGTACTTC.

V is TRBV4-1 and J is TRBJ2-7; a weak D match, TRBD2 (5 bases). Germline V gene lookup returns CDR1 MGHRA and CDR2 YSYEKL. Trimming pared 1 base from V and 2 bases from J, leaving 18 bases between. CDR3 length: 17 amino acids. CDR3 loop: CASSQVEGFGRTYEQYF. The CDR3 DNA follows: TGCGCCAGCAGCCAAGTTGAGGGTTTCGGCAGGACCTACGAGCAGTACTTC.

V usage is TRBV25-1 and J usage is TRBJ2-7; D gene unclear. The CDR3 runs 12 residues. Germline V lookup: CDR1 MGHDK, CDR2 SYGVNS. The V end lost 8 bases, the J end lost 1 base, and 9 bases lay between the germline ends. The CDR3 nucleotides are TGTGCCAGCTCTCCACGTTCCTACGAGCAGTACTTC. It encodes CASSPRSYEQYF.

For the CDR3, the DNA is TGCAGCGTTGAAGTATTTGCAGGGGACGCGAACACCGGGGAGCTGTTTTTT. As protein: CSVEVFAGDANTGELFF. The rearrangement uses TRBV29-1 and TRBJ2-2, with D perhaps matching TRBD1 (6 bases). V was trimmed by 1 base and J by 0 bases, leaving 15 bases between them. The CDR3 length is 17 residues. CDR1 SQVTM and CDR2 ANQGSEA come from the germline V gene.

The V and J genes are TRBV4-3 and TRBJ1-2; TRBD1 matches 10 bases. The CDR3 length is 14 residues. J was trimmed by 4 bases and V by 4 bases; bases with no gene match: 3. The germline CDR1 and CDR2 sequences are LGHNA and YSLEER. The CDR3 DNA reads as TGCGCCAGCAGCCCCTGGACAGGGGGCTATGGCTACACCTTC. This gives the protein CASSPWTGGYGYTF.

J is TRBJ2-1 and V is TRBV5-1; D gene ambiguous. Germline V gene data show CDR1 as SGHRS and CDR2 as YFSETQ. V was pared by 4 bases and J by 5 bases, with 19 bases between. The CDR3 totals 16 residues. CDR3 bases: TGCGCCAGCAGCACTACCGACGGCGGTCAGGACAATGAGCAGTTCTTC. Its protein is CASSTTDGGQDNEQFF. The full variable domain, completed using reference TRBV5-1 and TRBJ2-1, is KAGVTQTPRYLIKTRGQQVTLSCSPISGHRSVSWYQQTPGQGLQFLFEYFSETQRNKGNFPGRFSGRQFSNSRSEMNVSTLELGDSALYLCASSTTDGGQDNEQFFGPGTRLTVL.

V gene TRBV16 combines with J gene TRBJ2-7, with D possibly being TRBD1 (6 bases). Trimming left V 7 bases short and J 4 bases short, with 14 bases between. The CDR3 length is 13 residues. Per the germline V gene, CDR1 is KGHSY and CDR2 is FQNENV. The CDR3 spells CASNAGTNYEQYF. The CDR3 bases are TGTGCCAGCAACGCCGGGACAAATTACGAGCAGTACTTC.